The TCR beta chain under discussion was sequenced for a study of T cell changes during pregnancy in multiple sclerosis. Trimming took 1 base from V and 5 from J; bases not matched to a gene: 5. From germline, CDR1 is SGHRS and CDR2 YFSETQ. The CDR3 runs to 14 residues. The assay was immunoSEQ multiplex PCR, and TCRdb's table has in-frame clones only and misses some. Here the sample spans 90,000 to 95,000 clones, under 95% being singletons. The sequences come from peripheral blood, collected before pregnancy. J is TRBJ2-5 and V is TRBV5-1; TRBD1 aligns across 7 bases. This clonotype was sampled from a female donor with multiple sclerosis, enrolled in a pregnancy study. CDR3 nucleotides: TGCGCCAGCAGCTTGAGGGGGACAGAGGAGACCCAGTACTTC. Amino acid sequence: CASSLRGTEETQYF.